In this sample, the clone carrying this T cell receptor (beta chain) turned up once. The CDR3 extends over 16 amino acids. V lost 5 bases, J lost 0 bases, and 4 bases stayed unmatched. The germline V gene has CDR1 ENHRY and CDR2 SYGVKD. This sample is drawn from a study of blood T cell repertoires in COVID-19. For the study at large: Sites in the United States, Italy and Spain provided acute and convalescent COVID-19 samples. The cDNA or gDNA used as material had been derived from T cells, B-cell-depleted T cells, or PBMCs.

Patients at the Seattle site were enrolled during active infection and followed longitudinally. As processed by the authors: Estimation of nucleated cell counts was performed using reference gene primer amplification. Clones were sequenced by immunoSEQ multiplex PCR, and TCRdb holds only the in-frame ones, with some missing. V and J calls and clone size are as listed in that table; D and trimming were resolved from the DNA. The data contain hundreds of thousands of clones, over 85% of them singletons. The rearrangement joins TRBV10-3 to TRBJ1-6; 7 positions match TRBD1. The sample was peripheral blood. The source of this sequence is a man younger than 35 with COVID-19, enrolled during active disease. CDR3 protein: CAISPGGSSYNSPLHF. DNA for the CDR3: TGTGCCATCAGTCCAGGGGGGAGCTCCTATAATTCACCCCTCCACTTT.